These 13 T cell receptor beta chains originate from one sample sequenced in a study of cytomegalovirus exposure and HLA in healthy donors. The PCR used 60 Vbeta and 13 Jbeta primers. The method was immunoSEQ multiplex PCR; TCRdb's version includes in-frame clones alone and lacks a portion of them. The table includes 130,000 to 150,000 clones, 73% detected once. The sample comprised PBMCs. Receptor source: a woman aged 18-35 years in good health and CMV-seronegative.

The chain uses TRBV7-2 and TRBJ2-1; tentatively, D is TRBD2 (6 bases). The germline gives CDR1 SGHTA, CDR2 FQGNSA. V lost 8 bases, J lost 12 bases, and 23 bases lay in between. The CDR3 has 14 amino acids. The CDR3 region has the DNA TGTGCCAGCGCCGGCACTCTTATCGGGGGTAGGCAGTTCTTC. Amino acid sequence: CASAGTLIGGRQFF.

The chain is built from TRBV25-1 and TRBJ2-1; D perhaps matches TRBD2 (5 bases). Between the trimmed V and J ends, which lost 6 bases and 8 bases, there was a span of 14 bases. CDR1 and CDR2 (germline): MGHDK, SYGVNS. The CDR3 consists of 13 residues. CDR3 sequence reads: CASSLRIGDEQFF. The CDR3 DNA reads TGTGCCAGCAGCCTCCGAATCGGGGATGAGCAGTTCTTC. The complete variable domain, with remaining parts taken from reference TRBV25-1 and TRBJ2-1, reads EADIYQTPRYLVIGTGKKITLECSQTMGHDKMYWYQQDPGMELHLIHYSYGVNSTEKGDLSSESTVSRIRTEHFPLTLESARPSHTSQYLCASSLRIGDEQFFGPGTRLTVL.

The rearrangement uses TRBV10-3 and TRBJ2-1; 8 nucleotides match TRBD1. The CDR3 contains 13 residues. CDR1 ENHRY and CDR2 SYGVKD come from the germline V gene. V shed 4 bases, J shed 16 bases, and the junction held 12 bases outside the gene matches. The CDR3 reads CAISVEAGGRYFF. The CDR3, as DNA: TGTGCCATCAGTGTGGAGGCAGGGGGCCGTTATTTCTTC.

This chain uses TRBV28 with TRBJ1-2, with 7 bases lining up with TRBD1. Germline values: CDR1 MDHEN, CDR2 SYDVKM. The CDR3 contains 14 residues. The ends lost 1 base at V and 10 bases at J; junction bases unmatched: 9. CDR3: CASSLFGQAWAYTF. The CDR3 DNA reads TGTGCCAGCAGTTTATTCGGACAGGCATGGGCCTACACCTTC.

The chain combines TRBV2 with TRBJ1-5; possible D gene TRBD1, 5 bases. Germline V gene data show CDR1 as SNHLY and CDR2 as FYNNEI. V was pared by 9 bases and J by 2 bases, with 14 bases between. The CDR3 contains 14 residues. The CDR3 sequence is CASRGGLGNQPQHF. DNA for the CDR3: TGTGCCAGTAGGGGAGGTTTAGGCAATCAGCCCCAGCATTTT.

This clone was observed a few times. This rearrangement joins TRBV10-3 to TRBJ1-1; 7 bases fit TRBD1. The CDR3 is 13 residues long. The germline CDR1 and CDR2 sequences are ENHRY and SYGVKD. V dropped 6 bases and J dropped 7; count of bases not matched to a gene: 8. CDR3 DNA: TGTGCCATCAGACTACAGGGGATGAGTGAAGCTTTCTTT. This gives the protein CAIRLQGMSEAFF.

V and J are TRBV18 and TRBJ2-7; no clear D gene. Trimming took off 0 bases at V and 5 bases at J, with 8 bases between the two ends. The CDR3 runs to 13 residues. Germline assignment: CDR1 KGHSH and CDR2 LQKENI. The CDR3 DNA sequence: TGTGCCAGCTCACCACCCCTAGAACACGAGCAGTACTTC. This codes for CASSPPLEHEQYF.

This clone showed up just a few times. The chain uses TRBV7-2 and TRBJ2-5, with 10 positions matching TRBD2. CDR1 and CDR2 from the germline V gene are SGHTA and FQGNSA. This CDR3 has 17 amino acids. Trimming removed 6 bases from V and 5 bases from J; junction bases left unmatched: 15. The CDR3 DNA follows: TGTGCCAGCAGAGGGGCCCTGGGACTAGCGTTCGGGGAGACCCAGTACTTC. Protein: CASRGALGLAFGETQYF.

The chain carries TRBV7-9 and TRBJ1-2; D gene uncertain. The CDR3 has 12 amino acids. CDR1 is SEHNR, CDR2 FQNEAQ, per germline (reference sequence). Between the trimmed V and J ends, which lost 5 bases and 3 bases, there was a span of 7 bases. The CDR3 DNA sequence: TGTGCCAGCAGCCCGCGGGACTATGGCTACACCTTC. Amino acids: CASSPRDYGYTF.

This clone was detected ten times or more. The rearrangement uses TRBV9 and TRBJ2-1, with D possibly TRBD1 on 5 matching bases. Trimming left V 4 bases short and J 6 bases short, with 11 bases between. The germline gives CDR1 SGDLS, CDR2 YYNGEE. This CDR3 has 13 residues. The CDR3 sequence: CASSPPRVNEQFF. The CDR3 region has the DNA TGTGCCAGCAGCCCACCCAGGGTCAATGAGCAGTTCTTC. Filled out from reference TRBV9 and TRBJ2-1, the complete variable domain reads DSGVTQTPKHLITATGQRVTLRCSPRSGDLSVYWYQQSLDQGLQFLIQYYNGEERAKGNILERFSAQQFPDLHSELNLSSLELGDSALYFCASSPPRVNEQFFGPGTRLTVL.

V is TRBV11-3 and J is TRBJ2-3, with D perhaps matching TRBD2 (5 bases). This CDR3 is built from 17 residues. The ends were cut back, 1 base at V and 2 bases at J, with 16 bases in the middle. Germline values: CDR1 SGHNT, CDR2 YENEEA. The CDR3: CASSLGVGVATTDTQYF. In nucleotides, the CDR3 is TGTGCCAGCAGCTTAGGGGTGGGAGTAGCGACCACAGATACGCAGTATTTT.

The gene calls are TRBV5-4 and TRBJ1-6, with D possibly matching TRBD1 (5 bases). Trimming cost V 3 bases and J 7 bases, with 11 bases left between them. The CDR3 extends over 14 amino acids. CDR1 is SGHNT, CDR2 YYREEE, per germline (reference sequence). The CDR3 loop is CASSSGFFNSPLHF. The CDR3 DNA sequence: TGTGCCAGCAGCTCAGGGTTTTTCAATTCACCCCTCCACTTT.

The CDR3 loop is CASSETHRADSPLHF. CDR3 DNA sequence: TGTGCCAGCAGCGAAACCCACAGGGCGGATTCACCCCTCCACTTT. The chain links TRBV9 to TRBJ1-6; a possible D gene is TRBD1 (6 bases). The V end lost 3 bases, the J end lost 8 bases, and 15 bases lay between the germline ends. Germline CDR1 SGDLS, CDR2 YYNGEE. The CDR3 has 15 residues.